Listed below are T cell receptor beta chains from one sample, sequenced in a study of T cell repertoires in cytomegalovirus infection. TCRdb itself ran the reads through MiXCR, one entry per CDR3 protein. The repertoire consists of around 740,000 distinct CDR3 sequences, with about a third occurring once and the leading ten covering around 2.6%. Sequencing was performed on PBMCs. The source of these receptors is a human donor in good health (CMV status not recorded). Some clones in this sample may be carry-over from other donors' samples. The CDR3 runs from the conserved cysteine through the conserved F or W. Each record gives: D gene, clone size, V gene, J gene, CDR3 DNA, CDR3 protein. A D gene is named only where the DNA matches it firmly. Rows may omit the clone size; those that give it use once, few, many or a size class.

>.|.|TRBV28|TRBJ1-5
TGTGCCAGTAGTTCGCCCTGGGGACATGGGGCCCAGCCCCAGCATTTT
CASSSPWGHGAQPQHF
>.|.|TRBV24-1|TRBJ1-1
TGTGCCACCCAAGGGGGAAGGAACACTGAAGCTTTCTTT
CATQGGRNTEAFF
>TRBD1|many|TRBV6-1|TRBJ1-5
TGTGCCAGCAGTGAAGACCAGGGGGCGATAGGCAATCAGCCCCAGCATTTT
CASSEDQGAIGNQPQHF
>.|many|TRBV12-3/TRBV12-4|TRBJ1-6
TGTGCCAGCAGAGGGGGGGGGGGAGCTAATTCACCCCTCCACTTT
CASRGGGGANSPLHF
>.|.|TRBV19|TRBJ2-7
TGTGCCAGTAGTATAAGGGTTTCTTACGAGCATTACTTC
CASSIRVSYEHYF
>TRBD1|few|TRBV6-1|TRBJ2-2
TGTGCCAGCAGTGTTGACAGGGGTGTCAACACCGGGGAGCTGTTTTTT
CASSVDRGVNTGELFF
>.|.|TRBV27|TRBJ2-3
TGTGCCAGCAGGGCCCCAGATACGCAGTATTTT
CASRAPDTQYF
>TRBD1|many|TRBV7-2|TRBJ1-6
TGTGCCAGCAGCCAGGACAGGGGGCTTTCCTATAATTCACCCCTCCACTTT
CASSQDRGLSYNSPLHF
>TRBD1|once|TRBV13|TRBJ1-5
TGTGCCAGCAGCCTGGGACAGGGGGCGGATCAGCCCCAGCATTTT
CASSLGQGADQPQHF
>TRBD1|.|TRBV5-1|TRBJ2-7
TGCGCCAGCAGCCCGGGACAGGGGCCAGTCTACGAGCAGTACTTC
CASSPGQGPVYEQYF
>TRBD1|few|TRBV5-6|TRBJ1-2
TGTGCCAGCAGCGTAGGACCGGGACAGCACTATGGCTACACCTTC
CASSVGPGQHYGYTF
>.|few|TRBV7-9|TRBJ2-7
TGTGCCAGCAGCTTAGAAGCAGCTCATGTCCGCGAGCAGTACTTC
CASSLEAAHVREQYF
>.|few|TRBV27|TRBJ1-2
TGTGCCAGCAGTTTTGTCCCCACAAGGGGGGGTCGTGGCTACACCTTC
CASSFVPTRGGRGYTF
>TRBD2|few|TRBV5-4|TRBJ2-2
TGTGCCAGCAGCTTGGACGGTGGGACTAGTGGTTCCGGGGAGCTGTTTTTT
CASSLDGGTSGSGELFF
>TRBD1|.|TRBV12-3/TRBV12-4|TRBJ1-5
TGTGCCAGCAGCTCCGGGGACAGGAGGTATTTT
CASSSGDRRYF
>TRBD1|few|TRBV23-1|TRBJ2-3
TGCGCCAGCCATAAACTGAAGACAGGGGGCACAGATACGCAGTATTTT
CASHKLKTGGTDTQYF
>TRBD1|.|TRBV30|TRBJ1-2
TGTGCCTGGAGTCCTATTGGACAGGGGCAATCTAACTATGGCTACACCTTC
CAWSPIGQGQSNYGYTF
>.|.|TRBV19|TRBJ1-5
TGTGCCAGTAGTATGATGGCAGCAGGCTCGTTTAGCAATCAGCCCCAGCATTTT
CASSMMAAGSFSNQPQHF
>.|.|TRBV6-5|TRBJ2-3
TGTGCCAGCAGTTATTACACCTTCACAGATACGCAGTATTTT
CASSYYTFTDTQYF
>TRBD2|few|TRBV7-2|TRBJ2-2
TGTGCCAGCAGCCCCGGACTAGCGGGAGGAGGTAGCGGGGAGCTGTTTTTT
CASSPGLAGGGSGELFF
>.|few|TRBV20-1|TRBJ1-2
TGCAGTGCCCGGCCTTACTATGGCTACACCTTC
CSARPYYGYTF
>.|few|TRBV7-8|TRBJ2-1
TGTGCCGCCGGGCGTTTCTCGGGGCATGAGCAGTTCTTC
CAAGRFSGHEQFF
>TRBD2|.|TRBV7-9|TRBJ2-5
TGTGCCAGCAGCCCTATAGCGGGAGTGGGGCCGGAGACCCAGTACTTC
CASSPIAGVGPETQYF
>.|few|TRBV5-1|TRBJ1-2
TGCGCCAGCAGCTTGCCAGGCCTAGAAGGCTACACCTTC
CASSLPGLEGYTF
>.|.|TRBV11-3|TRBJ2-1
TGTGCCAGCAGCTTTCTGCCTAGCGCGGGGGCCGGTGAGCAGTTCTTC
CASSFLPSAGAGEQFF
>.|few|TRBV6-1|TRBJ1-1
TGTGCCAGCAGGAGAGGACAGCTAGCTTTCTTT
CASRRGQLAFF
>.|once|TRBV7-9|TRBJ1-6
TGTGCCAGCAGTGCCGTAGAGTATAATTCACCCCTCCAATTT
CASSAVEYNSPLQF
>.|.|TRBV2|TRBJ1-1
TGTGCCAGCAGGGCCGGGGGCCGTAGCACTGAAGCTTTCTTT
CASRAGGRSTEAFF
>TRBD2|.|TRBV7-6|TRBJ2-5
TGTGCCAGCAGCTCGTTCTTAAGCGGGAGCCAAGAGACCCAGTACTTC
CASSSFLSGSQETQYF
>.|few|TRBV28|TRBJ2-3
TGTGCCACGGGGCGGAGGGAGTGGGGAGATACGCAGTATTTT
CATGRREWGDTQYF
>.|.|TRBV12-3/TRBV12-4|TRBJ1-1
TGTGCCAGCAGTTTACCTACGGAGTGGACTGAAGCTTTCTTT
CASSLPTEWTEAFF
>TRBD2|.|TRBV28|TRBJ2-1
TGTGCCAGCAGTGTGGGGGCGGGGGGGCCAGGAGAGCAGTTCTTC
CASSVGAGGPGEQFF
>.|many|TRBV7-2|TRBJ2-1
TGTGCCAGCAGCTTAGCTCCTAGGAGCAATGAGCAGTTCTTC
CASSLAPRSNEQFF
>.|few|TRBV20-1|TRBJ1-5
TGCAGTGCTAGAACGAGGGTAGGTCAGCCCCAGCATTTT
CSARTRVGQPQHF